Each of the 27 T cell receptor beta chains below was sequenced from the same sample in a study of cytomegalovirus exposure and HLA in healthy donors (dated by TCRdb to about 2017). The library was generated by the immunoSEQ multiplex PCR assay. For the multiplex PCR, a mixture combining 60 forward primers for TCR Vbeta segments and 13 reverse primers for TCR Jbeta segments was used. The clones in this table, taken by TCRdb from immuneACCESS, are in-frame only. Not every clone is retained; where verified, under half of the shortfall comes from an unresolved V gene, and the cause of the rest is unknown. This sample gives about 190,000 clones in total; roughly three quarters of them show up just once. Roughly 1.6% of the sample goes to the ten largest clones. Sequences were obtained from PBMCs. The receptors here all came from a young woman in good health and CMV-seronegative.

This clone was detected once. V gene TRBV19 combines with J gene TRBJ1-1, with TRBD1 identical over 8 bases. Trimming cost V 6 bases and J 0 bases; bases outside gene matches: 3. Per germline, CDR1 LNHDA and CDR2 SQIVND (reference sequence). The CDR3 spans 14 residues. CDR3 sequence: CASRTGQVNTEAFF. DNA of the CDR3: TGTGCCAGTAGGACGGGACAGGTGAACACTGAAGCTTTCTTT.

The chain recombines TRBV30 with TRBJ2-4, with 9 bases matching TRBD2. Trimming removed 0 bases from V and 1 base from J; junction bases left unmatched: 19. CDR1 and CDR2 (germline): GTSNPN, SVGIG (reference sequence). The length of the CDR3 is 21 residues. CDR3 region: CAWSVEISAPGGRAAKNIQYF. DNA for the CDR3: TGTGCCTGGAGTGTGGAAATCTCGGCTCCCGGCGGGAGGGCCGCCAAAAACATTCAGTACTTC.

This chain's CDR3 is CASSGGQGLRAGELFF. For the CDR3, the DNA is TGTGCCAGCAGCGGGGGACAGGGGTTAAGGGCCGGGGAGCTGTTTTTT. This chain uses TRBV9 with TRBJ2-2; 10 nucleotides agree with TRBD1. Germline values: CDR1 SGDLS, CDR2 YYNGEE. J lost 6 bases, V lost 3 bases, and 8 bases had no gene match. This CDR3 spans 16 amino acids.

The genes are TRBV29-1 and TRBJ1-2; 12 bases match TRBD1. CDR3 length: 14 residues. Germline CDR1 is SQVTM and CDR2 is ANQGSEA. The V and J ends lost 3 bases and 4 bases, in that order; junction bases with no gene match: 3. The CDR3 loop reads CSVDRGQGAYGYTF. CDR3 DNA: TGCAGCGTTGATAGGGGACAGGGGGCCTATGGCTACACCTTC.

The chain has TRBV4-2 and TRBJ2-7, with 9 bases aligning to TRBD2. J lost 5 bases, V lost 4 bases, and 12 bases had no gene match. The CDR3 loop spans 16 amino acids. Germline V gene data show CDR1 as LGHNA and CDR2 as YNFKEQ. The CDR3 region is CASSLFVAGDANEQYF. CDR3 sequence (DNA): TGTGCCAGCAGCCTATTTGTAGCGGGAGACGCAAACGAGCAGTACTTC.

V is TRBV5-6 and J is TRBJ1-1, with 10 bases identical to TRBD1. The CDR3 covers 16 residues. The V and J ends lost 4 bases and 3 bases, in that order; junction bases with no gene match: 9. Germline lookup yields CDR1 SGHDT and CDR2 YYEEEE. CDR3 loop: CASSPRTGGRDTEAFF. The DNA for the CDR3 is TGTGCCAGCAGCCCGAGGACAGGGGGAAGGGACACTGAAGCTTTCTTT.

The chain couples TRBV25-1 to TRBJ2-7, with unresolved D. CDR3 length equals 13 residues. V dropped 1 base and J dropped 3 bases, with 7 bases sitting between them. The V gene's germline CDR1 is MGHDK and CDR2 SYGVNS. The CDR3 loop is CASSEWAGYEQYF. The CDR3 DNA reads as TGTGCCAGCAGTGAATGGGCAGGCTACGAGCAGTACTTC.

This clone occurred once. CDR3 nucleotides: TGTGCCAGCAGAGGGACAGACCATCCTGAGCAGTTCTTC. Translated, it gives CASRGTDHPEQFF. This rearrangement joins TRBV2 to TRBJ2-1; 7 bases line up with TRBD1. Germline V gene sequence: CDR1 SNHLY, CDR2 FYNNEI. The J segment lost 9 bases and the V segment lost 6 bases, leaving 8 bases of the junction unmatched. CDR3 length equals 13 residues.

CDR3 nucleotides: TGCAGCGCCTCAGGGGCTGGGGCCAACGTCCTGACTTTC. This codes for CSASGAGANVLTF. This chain connects TRBV29-1 to TRBJ2-6, with a weak D call TRBD1 (6 bases). The germline V gene has CDR1 SQVTM and CDR2 ANQGSEA. V lost 7 bases and J lost 2, with 9 bases in between. This CDR3 is 13 amino acids long.

The rearrangement joins TRBV4-3 to TRBJ1-1; D is uncertain. V shed 1 base and J shed 1 base, with 10 bases lying between them. Germline CDR1 reads LGHNA; CDR2 reads YSLEER. The CDR3 contains 15 residues. CDR3 in DNA: TGCGCCAGCAGCCAAGTGGAGGTCCCGAACACTGAAGCTTTCTTT. This codes for CASSQVEVPNTEAFF.

This chain links TRBV9 with TRBJ2-5; D is perhaps TRBD1 (5 bases). V dropped 3 bases and J dropped 5 bases, with 23 bases sitting between them. This CDR3 is built from 17 residues. Germline V gives CDR1 SGDLS, CDR2 YYNGEE. The CDR3 sequence: CASSGGPRRRQSETQYF. DNA for the CDR3: TGTGCCAGCAGCGGCGGTCCCCGGCGAAGACAGTCGGAGACCCAGTACTTC.

The chain links TRBV7-9 to TRBJ1-5, with D possibly matching TRBD1 (6 bases). Germline CDR1 SEHNR, CDR2 FQNEAQ (reference sequence). V lost 3 bases to trimming and J lost 6 bases, with 15 bases between them. The CDR3 contains 15 residues. The CDR3 protein is CASSLSSGVVQPQHF. The CDR3 coding sequence is TGTGCCAGCAGCTTGAGTTCAGGGGTGGTTCAGCCCCAGCATTTT.

The chain uses TRBV18 and TRBJ2-3; D possibly corresponds to TRBD2 (5 bases). CDR3 length: 19 residues. V was trimmed by 0 bases and J by 0 bases, leaving 19 bases between them. Germline values: CDR1 KGHSH, CDR2 LQKENI. The CDR3 bases are TGTGCCAGCTCACCACCTCCGGCTAGCCCCGAATCTAGCACAGATACGCAGTATTTT. Amino acids: CASSPPPASPESSTDTQYF.

The chain recombines TRBV29-1 with TRBJ2-3, with D unresolved. Germline CDR1 reads SQVTM; CDR2 reads ANQGSEA. The CDR3 consists of 13 residues. With 4 bases removed from V and 3 bases from J, the gap between germline ends came to 11 bases. In nucleotides, the CDR3 is TGCAGCGTTGGTATAGCTGGGACAGATACGCAGTATTTT. Its translation is CSVGIAGTDTQYF.

This clone was observed a few times. The chain has TRBV28 and TRBJ2-1; D uncertain. Looked up from germline, CDR1 is MDHEN and CDR2 is SYDVKM. The V end lost 5 bases, the J end lost 8 bases, and 10 bases lay between the germline ends. The CDR3 contains 12 residues. CDR3 sequence: CASSILIDEQFF. The CDR3 DNA is TGTGCCAGCAGTATTTTGATAGATGAGCAGTTCTTC. Looking up the rest from reference TRBV28 and TRBJ2-1 gives the full variable domain: DVKVTQSSRYLVKRTGEKVFLECVQDMDHENMFWYRQDPGLGLRLIYFSYDVKMKEKGDIPEGYSVSREKKERFSLILESASTNQTSMYLCASSILIDEQFFGPGTRLTVL.

As for this clone: The same CDR3 can be traced to other DNA sequences in this sample. This sequence joins TRBV28 and TRBJ2-7; 7 bases align to TRBD1. Losses at the gene ends were 5 bases for V and 4 bases for J; bases not matched to a gene: 8. CDR1 is MDHEN and CDR2 is SYDVKM in the germline V gene. The CDR3 extends over 14 amino acids. The CDR3: CASSLSQGRYEQYF. The CDR3 region has the DNA TGTGCCAGCAGTCTCTCACAGGGGCGGTACGAGCAGTACTTC.

The V gene is TRBV29-1, the J gene TRBJ1-1; TRBD1 agrees at 9 bases. The CDR3 runs 14 residues. The V segment lost 6 bases and the J segment 2 bases; nucleotides outside the gene matches: 7. Germline lookup yields CDR1 SQVTM and CDR2 ANQGSEA. Here the CDR3 reads CSVNRGLENTEAFF. For the CDR3, the DNA is TGCAGCGTAAACAGGGGGCTCGAAAACACTGAAGCTTTCTTT.

This clone was seen only a few times. The chain employs TRBV6-5 and TRBJ2-3; D possibly corresponds to TRBD2 (5 bases). V was trimmed by 0 bases and J by 6 bases, leaving 10 bases between them. The CDR3 loop spans 14 amino acids. The germline CDR1 and CDR2 sequences are MNHEY and SVGAGI. The CDR3: CASSYSWETDTQYF. The CDR3 nucleotides read TGTGCCAGCAGTTACTCGTGGGAGACGGATACGCAGTATTTT.

The chain has TRBV7-9 and TRBJ2-1; possibly TRBD2 for D (5 bases). The germline CDR1 and CDR2 sequences are SEHNR and FQNEAQ (reference sequence). The CDR3 loop spans 15 amino acids. Deletions cut 3 bases from V and 4 bases from J, with 13 bases between. The CDR3 loop is CASSFEGKRYNEQFF. DNA for the CDR3: TGTGCCAGCAGCTTTGAGGGAAAGAGATACAATGAGCAGTTCTTC. Drawing the rest from reference TRBV7-9 and TRBJ2-1, the complete variable domain is DTGVSQNPRHKITKRGQNVTFRCDPISEHNRLYWYRQTLGQGPEFLTYFQNEAQLEKSRLLSDRFSAERPKGSFSTLEIQRTEQGDSAMYLCASSFEGKRYNEQFFGPGTRLTVL.

The chain joins TRBV6-5 to TRBJ1-1; no clear D gene. V lost 7 bases and J 1 base, leaving 10 bases between the germline ends. From germline, CDR1 is MNHEY and CDR2 SVGAGI. The CDR3 consists of 13 residues. DNA for the CDR3: TGTGCCAGCAACATGAATGAGAACACTGAAGCTTTCTTT. Protein product: CASNMNENTEAFF.

This clone was found once. The rearrangement joins TRBV4-1 to TRBJ2-1; D gene unclear. The germline CDR1 and CDR2 sequences are MGHRA and YSYEKL. There are 13 residues in the CDR3. The germline V and J ends were trimmed by 1 base and 7 bases, with 8 bases remaining between them. CDR3 sequence: CASSQGSGNEQFF. The CDR3, as DNA: TGCGCCAGCAGCCAAGGGTCAGGTAATGAGCAGTTCTTC.

The V call is TRBV28, the J call TRBJ2-5, with 7 bases identical to TRBD2. V shed 5 bases, J shed 2 bases, and the junction held 8 bases outside the gene matches. This CDR3 has 15 residues. Looked up from germline, CDR1 is MDHEN and CDR2 is SYDVKM. CDR3 sequence reads: CASSPWTSKQETQYF. Written as DNA, the CDR3 is TGTGCCAGCAGTCCTTGGACTAGTAAGCAAGAGACCCAGTACTTC.

This clone was counted once. V and J are TRBV5-4 and TRBJ2-1, with D possibly being TRBD2 (5 bases). The V gene lost 3 bases and the J gene lost 0 bases, with 10 bases spanning the gap. This CDR3 is 15 amino acids long. Germline V gene sequence: CDR1 SGHNT, CDR2 YYREEE (reference sequence). The CDR3: CASSSTTRSYNEQFF. CDR3 DNA: TGTGCCAGCAGCTCGACTACCCGCTCCTACAATGAGCAGTTCTTC.

This chain links TRBV2 with TRBJ1-5; D gene unclear. Germline lookup yields CDR1 SNHLY and CDR2 FYNNEI. This CDR3 comprises 15 residues. Trimming pared 6 bases from V and 1 base from J, leaving 13 bases between. CDR3 in amino acids: CASSGDSGSNQPQHF. DNA for the CDR3: TGTGCCAGCAGCGGGGATAGTGGAAGCAATCAGCCCCAGCATTTT. Together with reference TRBV2 and TRBJ1-5, the CDR3 gives the full variable domain: EPEVTQTPSHQVTQMGQEVILRCVPISNHLYFYWYRQILGQKVEFLVSFYNNEISEKSEIFDDQFSVERPDGSNFTLKIRSTKLEDSAMYFCASSGDSGSNQPQHFGDGTRLSIL.

V gene TRBV6-6 combines with J gene TRBJ2-3; perhaps TRBD1 as D (6 bases). The V and J ends lost 10 bases and 4 bases respectively, with 12 bases between them. CDR1 and CDR2 (germline): MNHNY, SVGAGI (reference sequence). The CDR3 is 12 residues long. This CDR3 is CATLGQSDTQYF. The DNA for the CDR3 is TGTGCCACCTTGGGACAATCAGATACGCAGTATTTT.

This clone was picked up a small number of times. The V call is TRBV28, the J call TRBJ1-6, with D perhaps matching TRBD1 (6 bases). V gave up 8 bases and J gave up 9 bases, with 17 bases separating them. Germline lookup yields CDR1 MDHEN and CDR2 SYDVKM. This CDR3 has 14 amino acids. The CDR3 DNA follows: TGTGCCAGCTGGAGGCGGGGGCAGGTTTCACCCCTCCACTTT. Residues: CASWRRGQVSPLHF.

The chain recombines TRBV23-1 with TRBJ2-7; D possibly corresponds to TRBD1 (6 bases). TRBV23-1 is annotated as an ORF whose role is uncertain. The CDR3 sequence is 16 residues long. Trimming left V 7 bases short and J 0 bases short, with 19 bases between. CDR3 protein: CASNLLGQTNSYEQYF. The CDR3 coding sequence is TGCGCCAGCAACCTACTAGGACAGACGAACTCCTACGAGCAGTACTTC.